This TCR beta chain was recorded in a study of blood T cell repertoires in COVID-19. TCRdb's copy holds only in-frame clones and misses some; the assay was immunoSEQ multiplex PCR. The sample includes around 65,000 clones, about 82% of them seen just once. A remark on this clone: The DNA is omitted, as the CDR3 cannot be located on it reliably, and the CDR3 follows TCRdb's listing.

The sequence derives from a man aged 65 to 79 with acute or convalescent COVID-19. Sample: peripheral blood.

CDR3: CASSTSWGHRFGGYTF. V usage is TRBV28 and J usage is TRBJ1-2; the D segment call TRBD1 is taken from the table without a DNA check. Ends included, the CDR3 has 16 residues. CDR1 is MDHEN and CDR2 is SYDVKM in the germline V gene.